This T cell receptor beta chain was recorded in a study of siplizumab effects on memory and regulatory T cells. Germline V CDR1 and CDR2: MGHRA, YSYEKL. J gave up 6 bases and V 2 bases, and 4 bases lay outside the gene matches. CDR3 length: 15 residues. Roughly 92,000 TCR templates per sample were assayed. Clones were sequenced by immunoSEQ multiplex PCR, and TCRdb holds only the in-frame ones, with some missing. In the table there are around 100,000 clones, about 95% of which are singletons. The sample comprised non-Treg CD4+ T cells sorted from blood. This receptor was taken from a human donor in good health. The chain joins TRBV4-1 to TRBJ1-5; 10 bases match TRBD1. The CDR3 sequence is CASSQRQGAGQPQHF. The CDR3 DNA reads as TGCGCCAGCAGCCAACGACAGGGGGCCGGTCAGCCCCAGCATTTT.